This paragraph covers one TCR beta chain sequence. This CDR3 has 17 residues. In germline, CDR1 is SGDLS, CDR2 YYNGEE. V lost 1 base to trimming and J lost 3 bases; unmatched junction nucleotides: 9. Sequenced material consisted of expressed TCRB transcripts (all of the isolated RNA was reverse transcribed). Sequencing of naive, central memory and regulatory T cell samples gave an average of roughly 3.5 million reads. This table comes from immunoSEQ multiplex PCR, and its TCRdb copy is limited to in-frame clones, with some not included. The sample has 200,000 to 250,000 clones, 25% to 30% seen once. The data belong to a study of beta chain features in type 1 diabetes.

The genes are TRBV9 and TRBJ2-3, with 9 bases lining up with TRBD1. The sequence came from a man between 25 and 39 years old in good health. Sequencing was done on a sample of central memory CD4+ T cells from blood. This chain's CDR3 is CASSVKTGTGRTDTQYF. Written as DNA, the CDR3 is TGTGCCAGCAGCGTAAAAACCGGGACAGGGAGGACAGATACGCAGTATTTT.